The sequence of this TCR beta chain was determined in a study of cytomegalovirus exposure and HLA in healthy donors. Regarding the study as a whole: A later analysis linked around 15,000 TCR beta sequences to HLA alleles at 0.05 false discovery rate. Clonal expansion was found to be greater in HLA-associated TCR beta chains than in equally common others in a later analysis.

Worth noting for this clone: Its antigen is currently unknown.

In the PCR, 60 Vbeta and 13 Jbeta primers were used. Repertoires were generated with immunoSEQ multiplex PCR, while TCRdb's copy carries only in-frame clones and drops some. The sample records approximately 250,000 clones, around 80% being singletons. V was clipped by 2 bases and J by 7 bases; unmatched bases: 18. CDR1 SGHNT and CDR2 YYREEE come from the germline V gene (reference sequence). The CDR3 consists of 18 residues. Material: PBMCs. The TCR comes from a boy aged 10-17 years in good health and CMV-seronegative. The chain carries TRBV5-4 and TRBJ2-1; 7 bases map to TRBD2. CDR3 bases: TGTGCCAGCAGCTTTGGGCCCTTTGGTCGGGACGGGGGGAATGAGCAGTTCTTC. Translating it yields CASSFGPFGRDGGNEQFF.